This TCR beta chain was documented in a study of patients and donors after allogeneic stem cell transplantation. V lost 5 bases, J lost 7 bases, and 5 bases stayed unmatched. CDR3 length: 13 amino acids. Germline values: CDR1 SEHNR, CDR2 FQNEAQ (reference sequence). Each CDR3 protein gets one entry after TCRdb re-called the RT-PCR reads with MiXCR. The sample records 190,000 or so distinct CDR3 sequences, 35% to 50% being singletons. V gene TRBV7-9 combines with J gene TRBJ2-1; 7 nucleotides agree with TRBD2. The sample comprised blood, either unsorted or a sorted T cell fraction (not recorded which). The clonotype originates from a human donor who was either an allogeneic HSCT recipient or a stem cell or donor lymphocyte infusion donor (not recorded which). It is not recorded whose cells these are; they may come from a transplant donor. The CDR3 loop is CASSLGTKNEQFF. CDR3 DNA sequence: TGTGCCAGCAGCCTTGGGACTAAGAATGAGCAGTTCTTC.